These 2 T cell receptor beta chains were all obtained from the same sample, sequenced in a study of T cell changes during pregnancy in multiple sclerosis. Produced via immunoSEQ multiplex PCR; TCRdb's table is partial and in-frame only. The data contain some 64,000 clones, 92% of them seen just once; the ten biggest clones take up roughly 2.2%. The starting material was peripheral blood, obtained in the first trimester of pregnancy. The receptor set was obtained from a female donor with multiple sclerosis, enrolled in a pregnancy study.

This clone was observed a single time. The chain links TRBV15 to TRBJ2-1; 13 bases are shared with TRBD2. The CDR3 runs to 17 residues. The V gene end was trimmed by 0 bases and the J gene end by 8 bases; junction bases not matched to a gene: 7. The germline V gene encodes CDR1 LNHNV and CDR2 YYDKDF (reference sequence). The CDR3 is CATSRDRGGTSGDEQFF. The DNA of the CDR3 is TGTGCCACCAGCAGAGATCGGGGAGGGACTAGCGGGGATGAGCAGTTCTTC. Together with reference TRBV15 and TRBJ2-1, the CDR3 gives the full variable domain: DAMVIQNPRYQVTQFGKPVTLSCSQTLNHNVMYWYQQKSSQAPKLLFHYYDKDFNNEADTPDNFQSRRPNTSFCFLDIRSPGLGDTAMYLCATSRDRGGTSGDEQFFGPGTRLTVL.

This rearrangement joins TRBV4-3 to TRBJ2-2, with 10 bases aligning to TRBD2. J was trimmed by 5 bases and V by 4 bases; bases with no gene match: 19. The germline V gene encodes CDR1 LGHNA and CDR2 YSLEER. The CDR3 consists of 20 residues. This CDR3 reads CASSPKGQGVGLATTGELFF. The DNA for the CDR3 is TGCGCCAGCAGCCCCAAGGGGCAGGGGGTGGGACTAGCGACGACCGGGGAGCTGTTTTTT.